Presented here are 17 T cell receptor beta chains from one specimen sequenced in a study of PD-L1 blockade in urothelial cancer. Sequencing used immunoSEQ multiplex PCR; TCRdb keeps in-frame clones, though not all of them. The data show more than 50,000 clones, roughly 87% seen once. The input for sequencing was PBMCs, taken around atezolizumab (anti-PD-L1) treatment. The receptors were gathered from a man aged 65 to 85 with urothelial cancer.

Concerning this clone itself: Other DNA sequences in this sample translate to the same CDR3. The chain employs TRBV19 and TRBJ1-5; D may be TRBD1 (5 bases). This CDR3 has 14 residues. In germline, CDR1 is LNHDA, CDR2 SQIVND (reference sequence). V was pared by 3 bases and J by 6 bases, with 12 bases between. The CDR3 nucleotides are TGTGCCAGTAGTATCGGACAAGCAGGTCAGCCCCAGCATTTT. Translation gives CASSIGQAGQPQHF.

The chain employs TRBV11-2 and TRBJ1-4; 7 nucleotides agree with TRBD1. Germline CDR1 and CDR2: SGHAT and FQNNGV. This CDR3 contains 16 residues. The V and J ends lost 8 bases and 8 bases, in that order; junction bases with no gene match: 17. The DNA for the CDR3 is TGTGCCAGCGCGCGTGGGAGAACAGGGGTAGGAGAAAAACTGTTTTTT. This encodes CASARGRTGVGEKLFF.

The J gene is TRBJ2-5, the V gene TRBV19, with 10 nucleotides matching TRBD2. The CDR3 is 15 amino acids. CDR1 LNHDA and CDR2 SQIVND come from the germline V gene (reference sequence). After removal of 4 bases from V and 5 bases from J, the junction contained 7 bases not matched to a gene. CDR3 residues: CASSTQREGPETQYF. CDR3 sequence (DNA): TGTGCCAGTAGTACTCAGCGGGAGGGCCCGGAGACCCAGTACTTC.

The J gene is TRBJ2-1, the V gene TRBV2; TRBD2 agrees at 15 bases. Trimming took 6 bases from V and 9 from J; bases not matched to a gene: 6. The CDR3 extends over 15 amino acids. Germline CDR1 SNHLY, CDR2 FYNNEI. CDR3 amino acids: CASSGLAGGPSEQFF. The CDR3, as DNA: TGTGCCAGCAGCGGACTAGCGGGAGGGCCGAGTGAGCAGTTCTTC.

The chain couples TRBV7-2 to TRBJ2-3; 11 bases match TRBD2. This CDR3 is built from 15 residues. J gave up 0 bases and V 5 bases, and 1 base lay outside the gene matches. Germline CDR1 reads SGHTA; CDR2 reads FQGNSA. In nucleotides, the CDR3 is TGTGCCAGCAGCCGGACTAGCGGGAGCACAGATACGCAGTATTTT. Encoded protein: CASSRTSGSTDTQYF.

V is TRBV29-1 and J is TRBJ1-4; a possible D gene is TRBD1 (6 bases). CDR3 length: 12 amino acids. Deletions cut 6 bases from V and 7 bases from J, with 12 bases between. Germline V gene sequence: CDR1 SQVTM, CDR2 ANQGSEA. The CDR3 DNA reads TGCAGCGTGGGACACGGTGGTGAAAAACTGTTTTTT. Translating gives CSVGHGGEKLFF.

This sequence joins TRBV6-6 and TRBJ1-5; no definite D call. V was trimmed by 5 bases and J by 4 bases, leaving 15 bases between them. Germline CDR1 is MNHNY and CDR2 is SVGAGI (reference sequence). The CDR3 sequence is 15 residues long. For the CDR3, the DNA is TGTGCCAGCAGTACCACGGTGGCGGGGAATCAGCCCCAGCATTTT. Translating gives CASSTTVAGNQPQHF.

This clone was seen a single time. This sequence joins TRBV6-5 and TRBJ2-5; 9 positions agree with TRBD1. Germline V gene data show CDR1 as MNHEY and CDR2 as SVGAGI. CDR3 length: 15 amino acids. The ends lost 0 bases at V and 1 base at J; junction bases unmatched: 0. DNA for the CDR3: TGTGCCAGCAGTTACTCGGGACAGGGCCAAGAGACCCAGTACTTC. It is translated as CASSYSGQGQETQYF.

The V gene is TRBV30, the J gene TRBJ1-4, with 7 bases lining up with TRBD1. The CDR3 is made up of 15 amino acids. Germline trimming cut 1 base from V and 8 bases from J; bases unmatched to any gene: 10. The V gene's germline CDR1 is GTSNPN and CDR2 SVGIG (reference sequence). The CDR3: CAWSGPAARGEKLFF. DNA for the CDR3: TGTGCCTGGAGTGGTCCGGCCGCCAGGGGGGAAAAACTGTTTTTT.

The chain links TRBV5-1 to TRBJ2-1; 10 bases are a match to TRBD2. V was clipped by 1 base and J by 6 bases; unmatched bases: 10. Germline V gene data show CDR1 as SGHRS and CDR2 as YFSETQ. The CDR3 sequence is 17 residues long. This CDR3 reads CASSLLGASGRSNEQFF. The CDR3 coding sequence is TGCGCCAGCAGCTTGTTAGGGGCTAGCGGGAGATCCAATGAGCAGTTCTTC.

The rearrangement joins TRBV11-2 to TRBJ2-2; 8 nucleotides line up with TRBD2. With 1 base clipped from V and 6 bases from J, the junction kept 4 bases outside the gene matches. This CDR3 has 15 amino acids. CDR1 and CDR2 from the germline V gene are SGHAT and FQNNGV. The CDR3 nucleotides are TGTGCCAGCAGCTTAGTCCCGGGGGGGGCCGGGGAGCTGTTTTTT. This sequence encodes CASSLVPGGAGELFF.

The rearrangement joins TRBV11-3 to TRBJ2-7; D perhaps matches TRBD1 (6 bases). The length of the CDR3 is 15 residues. Germline V CDR1 and CDR2: SGHNT, YENEEA. Trimming removed 3 bases from V and 3 bases from J, with 15 bases in between. The CDR3 loop is CASSLGPGHFYEQYF. In DNA form, the CDR3 reads TGTGCCAGCAGCTTGGGGCCGGGACACTTCTACGAGCAGTACTTC.

The chain links TRBV14 to TRBJ2-5; perhaps TRBD1 as D (6 bases). V lost 4 bases to trimming and J lost 3 bases, with 15 bases between them. The CDR3 has 15 amino acids. CDR1 is SGHDN, CDR2 FVKESK, per germline. CDR3 in amino acids: CASSPFGSGEETQYF. Written as DNA, the CDR3 is TGTGCCAGCAGCCCCTTTGGGTCAGGGGAAGAGACCCAGTACTTC.

The V and J genes are TRBV30 and TRBJ2-7; perhaps TRBD1 as D (5 bases). Germline-derived CDR1 and CDR2 are GTSNPN and SVGIG (reference sequence). The CDR3 consists of 14 residues. V was clipped by 3 bases and J by 2 bases, with 14 bases between them. DNA of the CDR3: TGTGCCTGGAGGGGGCCTGGGCGTACCTACGAGCAGTACTTC. Residues: CAWRGPGRTYEQYF.

This chain connects TRBV19 to TRBJ1-4; 12 bases map to TRBD1. There are 17 residues in the CDR3. The ends lost 7 bases at V and 7 bases at J; junction bases unmatched: 13. CDR1 LNHDA and CDR2 SQIVND come from the germline V gene (reference sequence). CDR3 sequence reads: CASKGTGGAQYSEKLFF. The CDR3 bases are TGTGCCAGTAAGGGGACAGGGGGCGCCCAGTATTCTGAAAAACTGTTTTTT.

This chain links TRBV2 with TRBJ2-1; perhaps TRBD2 as D (6 bases). V dropped 3 bases and J dropped 2 bases, with 11 bases sitting between them. CDR3 length: 15 amino acids. The germline V gene encodes CDR1 SNHLY and CDR2 FYNNEI. CDR3 protein: CASSEVGGAYNEQFF. The CDR3 DNA sequence: TGTGCCAGCAGTGAGGTGGGCGGGGCCTACAATGAGCAGTTCTTC.

The genes are TRBV10-1 and TRBJ2-1, with a weak D call TRBD2 (6 bases). This CDR3 has 13 residues. Per the germline V gene, CDR1 is WNHNN and CDR2 is SYGVQD (reference sequence). V was shortened by 7 bases and J by 8 bases, with 15 bases between the two germline ends. The CDR3: CASKPGDNDEQFF. CDR3 nucleotides: TGCGCCAGCAAGCCGGGAGATAATGATGAGCAGTTCTTC.